This TCR beta chain was captured in a study of blood T cells in healthy people across ages (dated by TCRdb to between 2015 and 2016). About the investigation overall: In model experiments, template switching captured about one uniquely barcoded TCR beta cDNA molecule for every two T cells. The study measured age-related changes in TCR beta repertoire diversity using deep sequencing normalized with unique cDNA molecular identifiers. The donors were split into four age groups: young (average around 17 years), middle-aged (roughly 42), aged (more than 55) and long-lived (more than 80). To avoid experimental bias, donors of different ages were distributed randomly across sequencing lanes. The study analyzed two additional independent replicas of 1 million unique cDNA reads from the same blood draw for two donors, one aged 18 to 30 and one aged 80 or older.

Notes on this clonotype: Its recognized antigen is unknown. It has no much larger one-base neighbor in the sample; base qualities were not kept.

Study-wide conclusions, independent of this receptor: Because profiling used bulk unsorted PBMCs, naive and antigen-experienced compartments could not be compared conclusively. Compared with the aged group, the long-lived group had more naive CD4+ T cells, fewer expanded clones and increased TCR diversity, a pattern suggesting age selection. Because the CMV infection status of the donors was unknown, age-related changes in expanded clonotypes may potentially have been confounded. Estimates of total diversity from one million sequenced T cells were regarded as lower bounds and underestimates. As age increased, observed TCR beta diversity per million T cells dropped in a roughly linear way, and a significant reduction was already evident by age 40. There was a strong correlation between observed TCR beta diversity and the percentage of naive T cells measured by flow cytometry.

Systemically healthy Caucasian individuals from Russia, approximately 39 in total and aged about 6 to 95 years, were included as donors. Each donor gave 8 to 10 milliliters of peripheral blood, drawn into EDTA-treated Vacutainer tubes. PBMCs were isolated by Ficoll-Paque density-gradient centrifugation, with at least 6 million obtained per sample. Total RNA, at least 5.5 micrograms per sample, was extracted from PBMCs with Trizol reagent. Naive CD45RAhigh/CD27high T cell percentages were measured by flow cytometry on a PBMC aliquot from every donor. Library preparation employed 5' RACE. TCRdb shows the sequencer as Illumina HiSeq 2500. A second roughly 7 to 11 cycle PCR used a sample-barcoded 5' primer and a J-beta primer mix. Each TCR beta cDNA molecule received a unique molecular identifier from a template-switch 5' adaptor carrying 12 random nucleotides. Each sample yielded at least 3 million CDR3-containing paired-end reads. All of the RNA was converted into first-strand cDNA using the Mint cDNA synthesis kit, with a TRBC-specific oligonucleotide serving as the primer. Following uracil-DNA glycosylase treatment, a first 18-cycle PCR with universal primers M1SS and BC2_uni_R was performed on all cDNA. The authors' pipeline ran thus. For normalization, 1 million high-quality reads were randomly selected from each sample, with every read carrying a distinct molecular identifier. Instead of being binned into consensus sequences, reads that shared molecular identifiers were thrown out. MiTCR, with a Q25 quality threshold and the strictest error-elimination algorithm, was used for CDR3 identification, clonotype clustering and error correction. A nonparametric unseen species model with Euler transformation was used to estimate a lower bound on total TCR beta diversity. TCRdb reanalyzed the raw reads on its own, using fastp at Q25 for trimming and MiXCR for clone calling, and kept in-frame beta chains. One record per CDR3 amino acid sequence lists the most common genes and DNA. What appears here as the V and J calls and clone size reflects TCRdb's work, not the paper's. For this sample there are 1.5 million to 1.8 million distinct CDR3 sequences; approximately 43% appear just once. The ten most abundant clones make up just over 4% of the sample.

From the cysteine through the phenylalanine, the CDR3 covers 16 amino acids. Just the 48-base CDR3 DNA is kept, in frame starting at base 1. Ends trimmed: V by 0 bases, J by 6 bases; bases unmatched to a gene: 10. CDR1 is given as DFQATT and CDR2 as SNEGSKA, both from the germline V gene (reference sequence). The clonotype originates from a woman under 30 in good health. Material for sequencing was blood. This chain is built from TRBV20-1 and TRBJ1-4; 7 central nucleotides agree with TRBD1. The DNA is as follows: TGCAGTGCTAGAGATAGGCCGGGACAGACGGATGAAAAACTGTTTTTT. Its protein is CSARDRPGQTDEKLFF.